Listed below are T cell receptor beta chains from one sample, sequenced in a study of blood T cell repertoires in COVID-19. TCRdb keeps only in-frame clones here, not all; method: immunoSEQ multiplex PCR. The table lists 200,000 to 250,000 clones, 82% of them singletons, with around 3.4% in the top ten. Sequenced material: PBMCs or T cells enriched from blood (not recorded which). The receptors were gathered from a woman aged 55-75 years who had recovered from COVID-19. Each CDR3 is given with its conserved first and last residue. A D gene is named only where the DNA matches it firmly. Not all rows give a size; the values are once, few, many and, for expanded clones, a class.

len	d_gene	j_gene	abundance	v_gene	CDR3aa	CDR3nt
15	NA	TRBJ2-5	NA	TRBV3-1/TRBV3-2	CASSLRTNRVRTQYF	TGTGCCAGCAGCCTCCGGACAAACCGGGTTCGGACCCAGTACTTC
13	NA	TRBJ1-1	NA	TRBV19	CASSSTVNTEAFF	TGTGCCAGTAGTAGTACAGTGAACACTGAAGCTTTCTTT
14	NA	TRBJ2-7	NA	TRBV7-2	CASSSRVPGYEQYF	TGTGCCAGCAGCTCCCGTGTGCCAGGCTACGAGCAGTACTTC
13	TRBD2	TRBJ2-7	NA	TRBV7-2	CASSLTSEYEQYF	TGTGCCAGCAGCTTGACTAGCGAGTACGAGCAGTACTTC
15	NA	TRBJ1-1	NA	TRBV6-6	CASSYAAGGNTEAFF	TGTGCCAGCAGTTACGCCGCGGGGGGTAACACTGAAGCTTTCTTT
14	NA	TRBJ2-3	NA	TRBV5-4	CASSHTRNTDTQYF	TGTGCCAGCAGCCACACTAGGAACACAGATACGCAGTATTTT
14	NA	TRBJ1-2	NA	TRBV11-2	CASSLERTHYGYTF	TGTGCCAGCAGCTTAGAACGGACTCACTATGGCTACACCTTC
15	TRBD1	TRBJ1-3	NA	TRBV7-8	CASSLEQGVGNTIYF	TGTGCCAGCAGCTTAGAACAGGGGGTTGGAAACACCATATATTTT
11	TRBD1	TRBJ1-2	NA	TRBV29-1	CSGETGDGYTF	TGCAGCGGTGAAACAGGGGACGGCTACACCTTC
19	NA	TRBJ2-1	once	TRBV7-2	CASSSASLRQASSYNEQFF	TGTGCCAGCAGCTCAGCCTCGCTACGACAGGCCAGCTCCTACAATGAGCAGTTCTTC
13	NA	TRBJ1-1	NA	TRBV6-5	CASIQGPDTEAFF	TGTGCCAGCATTCAGGGGCCAGACACTGAAGCTTTCTTT
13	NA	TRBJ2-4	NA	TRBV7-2	CMSMGAAKNIQYF	TGCATGAGCATGGGGGCGGCCAAAAACATTCAGTACTTC
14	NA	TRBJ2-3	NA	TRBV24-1	CATSPAEVSEKQYF	TGTGCCACCAGTCCCGCGGAGGTTAGTGAGAAGCAGTATTTT
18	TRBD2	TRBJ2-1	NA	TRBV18	CASSPSTSGRASYNEQFF	TGTGCCAGCTCACCGTCGACTAGCGGGAGGGCCAGCTACAATGAGCAGTTCTTC
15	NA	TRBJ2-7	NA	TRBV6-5	CASRMSQGTIYEQYF	TGTGCCAGCAGGATGAGTCAGGGAACGATCTACGAGCAGTACTTC
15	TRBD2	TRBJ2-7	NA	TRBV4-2	CASSQDASGSYEQYF	TGTGCCAGCAGCCAAGACGCTAGCGGGAGTTACGAGCAGTACTTC
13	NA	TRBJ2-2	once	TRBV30	CAWSTRNTGELFF	TGTGCCTGGAGCACAAGAAACACCGGGGAGCTGTTTTTT
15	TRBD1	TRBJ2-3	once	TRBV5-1	CASSSETGVKDTQYF	TGCGCCAGCAGCTCAGAGACAGGGGTGAAAGATACGCAGTATTTT
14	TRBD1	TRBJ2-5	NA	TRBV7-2	CASSPDRGQETQYF	TGTGCCAGCAGCCCAGACAGGGGGCAGGAGACCCAGTACTTC
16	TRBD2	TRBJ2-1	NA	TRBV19	CASSILRLAGNNEQFF	TGTGCCAGTAGTATCCTGCGCCTAGCGGGGAACAATGAGCAGTTCTTC
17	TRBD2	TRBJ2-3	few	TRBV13	CASSQGLAGTSTDTQYF	TGTGCCAGCAGCCAAGGACTAGCGGGCACTAGCACAGATACGCAGTATTTT
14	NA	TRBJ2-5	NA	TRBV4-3	CASSQGRGQETQYF	TGCGCCAGCAGCCAAGGACGGGGCCAAGAGACCCAGTACTTC
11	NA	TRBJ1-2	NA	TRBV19	CASSIGPGYTF	TGTGCCAGTAGTATAGGGCCTGGCTACACCTTC
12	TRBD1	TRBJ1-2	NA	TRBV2	CATTGGASGYTF	TGTGCAACGACAGGGGGCGCGTCTGGCTACACCTTC
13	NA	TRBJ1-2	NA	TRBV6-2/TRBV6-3	CASSYYHFHGYTF	TGTGCCAGCAGTTATTATCACTTTCATGGCTACACCTTC
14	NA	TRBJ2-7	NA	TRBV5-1	CASSLAASSYEQYF	TGCGCCAGCAGCTTGGCCGCTAGCAGCTACGAGCAGTACTTC
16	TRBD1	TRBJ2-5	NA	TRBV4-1	CASSQTPTGGWETQYF	TGCGCCAGCAGCCAAACACCGACAGGGGGCTGGGAGACCCAGTACTTC
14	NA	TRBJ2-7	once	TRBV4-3	CASSRSPAAYEQYF	TGCGCCAGCAGCCGCTCCCCCGCAGCCTACGAGCAGTACTTC
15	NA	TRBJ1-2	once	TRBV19	CASSPRSGEYYGYTF	TGTGCCAGTAGCCCTAGATCAGGGGAGTACTATGGCTACACCTTC
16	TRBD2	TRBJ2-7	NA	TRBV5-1	CASSLYSAGGRHEQYF	TGCGCCAGCAGCTTGTATTCGGCGGGAGGGCGCCACGAGCAGTACTTC
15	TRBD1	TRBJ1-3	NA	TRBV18	CASSPRDRAGNTIYF	TGTGCCAGCTCACCAAGGGACAGGGCTGGAAACACCATATATTTT
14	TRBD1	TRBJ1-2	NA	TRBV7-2	CASSLGQGRYGYTF	TGTGCCAGCAGCTTAGGACAGGGCAGATATGGCTACACCTTC
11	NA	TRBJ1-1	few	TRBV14	CASRQNTEAFF	TGTGCCAGCCGACAGAACACTGAAGCTTTCTTT
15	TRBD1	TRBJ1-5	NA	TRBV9	CASSVRDSLNQPQHF	TGTGCCAGCAGCGTCCGGGACAGCCTCAATCAGCCCCAGCATTTT
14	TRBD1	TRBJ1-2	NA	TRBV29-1	CSVIPTGSGYGYTF	TGCAGCGTTATACCGACAGGGTCTGGCTATGGCTACACCTTC
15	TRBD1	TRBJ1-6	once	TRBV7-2	CASSPQGGMISPLHF	TGTGCCAGCAGCCCCCAGGGGGGTATGATTTCACCCCTCCACTTT
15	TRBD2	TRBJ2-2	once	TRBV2	CASRAGLPNTGELFF	TGTGCCAGCAGGGCGGGACTACCGAACACCGGGGAGCTGTTTTTT
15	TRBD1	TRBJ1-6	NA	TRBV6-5	CASRRQGGRNSPLHF	TGTGCCAGCAGGAGACAGGGAGGAAGGAATTCACCCCTCCACTTT
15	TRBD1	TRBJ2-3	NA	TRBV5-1	CASSFLGTGEDTQYF	TGCGCCAGCAGCTTCCTCGGGACAGGGGAGGATACGCAGTATTTT
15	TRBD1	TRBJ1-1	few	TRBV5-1	CASSSGQGSGTEAFF	TGCGCCAGCAGCTCAGGACAGGGATCGGGCACTGAAGCTTTCTTT
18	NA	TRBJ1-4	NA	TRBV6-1	CASSEVVQGGLTNEKLFF	TGTGCCAGCAGTGAAGTGGTACAGGGTGGGTTAACTAATGAAAAACTGTTTTTT
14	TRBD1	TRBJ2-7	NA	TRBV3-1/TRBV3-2	CASSQEGTARRQYF	TGTGCCAGCAGCCAAGAGGGGACAGCCCGCCGGCAGTACTTC
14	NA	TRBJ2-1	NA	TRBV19	CASSKPGTYNEQFF	TGTGCCAGTAGTAAACCGGGAACCTACAATGAGCAGTTCTTC
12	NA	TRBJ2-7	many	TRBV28	CASIKAGGEQYF	TGTGCCAGCATTAAAGCTGGGGGGGAGCAGTACTTC
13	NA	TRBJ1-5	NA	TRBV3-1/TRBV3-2	CASSQDPGQPQHF	TGTGCCAGCAGCCAAGATCCCGGTCAGCCCCAGCATTTT
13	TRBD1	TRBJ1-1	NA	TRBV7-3	CASSQQGVTEAFF	TGTGCCAGCAGCCAACAGGGGGTTACTGAAGCTTTCTTT
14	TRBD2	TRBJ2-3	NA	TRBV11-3	CASSWGGSTDTQYF	TGTGCCAGCAGTTGGGGGGGGAGCACAGATACGCAGTATTTT
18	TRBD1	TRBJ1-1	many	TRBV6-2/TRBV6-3	CASSYSYRDRDVDTEAFF	TGTGCCAGCAGTTACTCGTACCGGGACAGGGACGTTGACACTGAAGCTTTCTTT
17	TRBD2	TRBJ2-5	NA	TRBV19	CASSMGRTSGGRETQYF	TGTGCCAGTAGTATGGGGCGGACTAGCGGGGGCCGGGAGACCCAGTACTTC
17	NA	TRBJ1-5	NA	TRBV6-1	CASREGAGPAYNQPQHF	TGTGCCAGCAGGGAAGGAGCAGGGCCTGCGTATAATCAGCCCCAGCATTTT
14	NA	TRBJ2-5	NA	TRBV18	CASSPPKTKETQYF	TGTGCCAGCTCACCACCGAAGACAAAAGAGACCCAGTACTTC
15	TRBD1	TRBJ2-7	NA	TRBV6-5	CASSYSGTANYEQYF	TGTGCCAGCAGTTACTCGGGGACAGCGAACTACGAGCAGTACTTC
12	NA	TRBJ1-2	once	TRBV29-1	CSAFDSQDGYTF	TGCAGCGCCTTTGACAGCCAAGATGGCTACACCTTC
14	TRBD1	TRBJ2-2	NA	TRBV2	CASSDRGLTGELFF	TGTGCCAGCTCTGACAGGGGGCTCACCGGGGAGCTGTTTTTT
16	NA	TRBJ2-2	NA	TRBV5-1	CASSLTSGVPRGELFF	TGCGCCAGCAGCCTGACCTCAGGGGTCCCCAGGGGGGAGCTGTTTTTT
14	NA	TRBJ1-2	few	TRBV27	CASRRTGRDYGYTF	TGTGCCAGCAGACGAACAGGGAGGGACTATGGCTACACCTTC
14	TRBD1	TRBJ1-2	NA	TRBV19	CASSSWTGNYGYTF	TGTGCCAGTAGTTCTTGGACAGGGAACTATGGCTACACCTTC
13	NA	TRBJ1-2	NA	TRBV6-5	CASTPSGGIGYTF	TGTGCCAGCACGCCGTCTGGGGGCATTGGCTACACCTTC
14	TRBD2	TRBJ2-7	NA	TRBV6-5	CASTGLADSYEQYF	TGTGCCAGCACCGGACTAGCGGATAGTTACGAGCAGTACTTC
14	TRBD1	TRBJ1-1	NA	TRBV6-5	CASSPMTGGTEAFF	TGTGCCAGCAGTCCGATGACAGGGGGCACTGAAGCTTTCTTT